This TCR beta chain was found in a study of blood T cell repertoires in COVID-19. The table came from immunoSEQ multiplex PCR; TCRdb's copy has only in-frame clones and leaves some out. The sample records roughly 240,000 clones, roughly 80% being singletons. Germline V gene lookup returns CDR1 LNHNV and CDR2 YYDKDF (reference sequence). The junction had 3 bases not matched to a gene; V was cut back by 0 bases and J by 5 bases. There are 14 residues in the CDR3. The specimen was peripheral blood. The clonotype was recovered from a man aged 55 to 69 who had recovered from COVID-19. The chain has TRBV15 and TRBJ2-5; 7 nucleotides line up with TRBD1. The CDR3 DNA is TGTGCCACCAGCAGAGAGGGCAGGGGGGAGACCCAGTACTTC. Translation: CATSREGRGETQYF.